This T cell receptor beta chain was captured by sequencing in a study of brain metastases from non-small cell lung cancer. The germline V and J ends were trimmed by 4 bases and 3 bases, with 9 bases remaining between them. Per germline, CDR1 SGHNT and CDR2 YYREEE (reference sequence). This CDR3 has 13 residues. Clones were sequenced by immunoSEQ multiplex PCR, and TCRdb holds only the in-frame ones, with some missing. This sample yields 3,000 to 3,500 clones, of which 95% to 96% are seen a single time; approximately 2% belongs to the top ten. The clonotype comes from a donor aged 40 or older with non-small cell lung cancer. Specimen: tumor-adjacent normal tissue. The rearrangement uses TRBV5-4 and TRBJ2-3; perhaps TRBD2 as D (5 bases). The CDR3 sequence: CASSRTDTDTQYF. DNA for the CDR3: TGTGCCAGCAGCCGGACTGATACAGATACGCAGTATTTT.